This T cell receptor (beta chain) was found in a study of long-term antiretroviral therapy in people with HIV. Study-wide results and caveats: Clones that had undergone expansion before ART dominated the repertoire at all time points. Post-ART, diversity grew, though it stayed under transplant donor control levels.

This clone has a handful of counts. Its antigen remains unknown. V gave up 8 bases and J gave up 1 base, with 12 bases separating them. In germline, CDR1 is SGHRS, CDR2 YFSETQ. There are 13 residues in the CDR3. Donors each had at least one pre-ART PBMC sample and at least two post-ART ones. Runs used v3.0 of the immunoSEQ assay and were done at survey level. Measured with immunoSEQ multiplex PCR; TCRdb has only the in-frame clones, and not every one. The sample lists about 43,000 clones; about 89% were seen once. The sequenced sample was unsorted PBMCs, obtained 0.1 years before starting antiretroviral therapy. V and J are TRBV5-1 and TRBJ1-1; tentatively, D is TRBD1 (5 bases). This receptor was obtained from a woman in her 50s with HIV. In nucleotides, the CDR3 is TGCGCCAGTGCGGGACTGACGAACACTGAAGCTTTCTTT. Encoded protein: CASAGLTNTEAFF.